A single sample gave rise to the 17 T cell receptor beta chains below, sequenced in a study of OX40 agonist ivuxolimab in advanced cancers. Data came from immunoSEQ multiplex PCR; TCRdb stores just in-frame clones and leaves some out. The table has around 60,000 clones, about nine tenths seen once. The sequences come from CD4+ or CD8+ T cells sorted from blood, collected in a trial of the OX40 agonist ivuxolimab. These receptors were obtained from an adult with an advanced solid tumor such as melanoma, head and neck, liver or kidney cancer.

The J gene is TRBJ1-5, the V gene TRBV27; D gene ambiguous. The V end lost 5 bases, the J end lost 0 bases, and 5 bases lay between the germline ends. Germline CDR1 reads MNHEY; CDR2 reads SMNVEV (reference sequence). This CDR3 spans 13 amino acids. The DNA for the CDR3 is TGTGCCAGCAGTCCTTATAGCAATCAGCCCCAGCATTTT. As protein: CASSPYSNQPQHF.

The chain combines TRBV27 with TRBJ2-2; tentatively, D is TRBD2 (6 bases). V was trimmed by 6 bases and J by 7 bases, leaving 15 bases between them. There are 14 residues in the CDR3. Germline lookup yields CDR1 MNHEY and CDR2 SMNVEV (reference sequence). CDR3 DNA sequence: TGTGCCAGCAGGCCCGCAAATAGCGGCGGGGAGCTGTTTTTT. Amino acid sequence: CASRPANSGGELFF.

This clone was detected once. The rearrangement uses TRBV28 and TRBJ1-1, with 7 bases lining up with TRBD1. The germline V gene encodes CDR1 MDHEN and CDR2 SYDVKM. The CDR3 totals 15 residues. The J segment lost 5 bases and the V segment lost 4 bases, leaving 10 bases of the junction unmatched. The CDR3 loop is CASSSLIRGWTEAFF. The CDR3 DNA is TGTGCCAGCAGTTCCCTAATCAGGGGGTGGACTGAAGCTTTCTTT.

CDR3 sequence (DNA): TGTGCCAGCAGCTCTCTACCCCGGGACACTGAAGCTTTCTTT. This codes for CASSSLPRDTEAFF. The rearrangement uses TRBV7-8 and TRBJ1-1, with unresolved D. This CDR3 contains 14 residues. The germline CDR1 and CDR2 sequences are SGHVS and FQNEAQ. V shed 4 bases and J shed 3 bases, with 12 bases lying between them.

The rearrangement joins TRBV11-2 to TRBJ2-3, with TRBD2 matching over 9 bases. Germline CDR1 reads SGHAT; CDR2 reads FQNNGV. CDR3 size: 18 residues. V trimming: 3 bases; J trimming: 2 bases; junction bases outside the gene matches: 12. For the CDR3, the DNA is TGTGCCAGCAGCTTTTTTGGGCTAGCGGGACTGAACACAGATACGCAGTATTTT. Translated: CASSFFGLAGLNTDTQYF.

The V gene is TRBV6-5, the J gene TRBJ2-7, with a possible D match to TRBD2 (6 bases). V dropped 6 bases and J dropped 4 bases, with 16 bases sitting between them. Germline CDR1 is MNHEY and CDR2 is SVGAGI. There are 14 residues in the CDR3. CDR3 sequence reads: CASSRAGRRYEQYF. In nucleotides, the CDR3 is TGTGCCAGCAGCCGAGCGGGCCGGCGGTACGAGCAGTACTTC.

A remark on this clone: This sample also contains other DNA sequences that code for the same CDR3. The V call is TRBV9, the J call TRBJ2-7; 11 nucleotides agree with TRBD2. V shed 0 bases, J shed 1 base, and the junction held 0 bases outside the gene matches. The CDR3 extends over 15 amino acids. CDR1 SGDLS and CDR2 YYNGEE come from the germline V gene. The CDR3 DNA reads TGTGCCAGCAGCGTAGGACTAGCGGGATCCTACGAGCAGTACTTC. Encoded protein: CASSVGLAGSYEQYF.

This chain uses TRBV7-2 with TRBJ2-7; 12 nucleotides align to TRBD1. The CDR3 loop spans 15 amino acids. Germline CDR1 reads SGHTA; CDR2 reads FQGNSA. The junction had 7 bases not matched to a gene; V was cut back by 3 bases and J by 7 bases. The CDR3 coding sequence is TGTGCCAGCAGCTTTGCTGGGACAGGGGGCAAAGAGCAGTACTTC. Its protein is CASSFAGTGGKEQYF.

V is TRBV28 and J is TRBJ2-7; 10 bases line up with TRBD1. After removal of 6 bases from V and 2 bases from J, the junction contained 4 bases not matched to a gene. Germline V gene lookup returns CDR1 MDHEN and CDR2 SYDVKM. This CDR3 region has 14 residues. The CDR3, as DNA: TGTGCCAGCAGCCTGGGACAGGGGACCTACGAGCAGTACTTC. It specifies CASSLGQGTYEQYF.

This chain joins TRBV7-2 and TRBJ2-7; D unclear. V lost 5 bases, J lost 3 bases, and 14 bases lay in between. Germline CDR1 and CDR2: SGHTA and FQGNSA. CDR3 length: 14 amino acids. This CDR3 reads CASSPSGGDYEQYF. CDR3 nucleotides: TGTGCCAGCAGCCCCTCCGGTGGGGACTACGAGCAGTACTTC.

CDR3 sequence reads: CASSVGLGGEQFF. For the CDR3, the DNA is TGTGCCAGCAGCGTGGGACTAGGGGGTGAGCAGTTCTTC. This chain uses TRBV9 with TRBJ2-1; 8 bases are a match to TRBD2. The CDR3 contains 13 residues. Germline CDR1 and CDR2: SGDLS and YYNGEE. J gave up 9 bases and V 2 bases, and 4 bases lay outside the gene matches. Looking up the rest from reference TRBV9 and TRBJ2-1 gives the full variable domain: DSGVTQTPKHLITATGQRVTLRCSPRSGDLSVYWYQQSLDQGLQFLIQYYNGEERAKGNILERFSAQQFPDLHSELNLSSLELGDSALYFCASSVGLGGEQFFGPGTRLTVL.

The V gene is TRBV11-2, the J gene TRBJ2-7, with D perhaps assigned TRBD1 or TRBD2 (5 bases each). This CDR3 contains 14 residues. Trimming removed 5 bases from V and 2 bases from J, with 13 bases in between. Germline CDR1 and CDR2: SGHAT and FQNNGV. In DNA, the CDR3 is TGTGCCAGCAGCAACCGGGACCTTCCCTACGAGCAGTACTTC. Translation gives CASSNRDLPYEQYF.

The V gene is TRBV27, the J gene TRBJ2-2, with 8 bases fitting TRBD1. The length of the CDR3 is 15 residues. Germline CDR1 is MNHEY and CDR2 is SMNVEV (reference sequence). V lost 2 bases to trimming and J lost 4 bases; unmatched junction nucleotides: 3. This chain's CDR3 is CASSLIQGVTGELFF. For the CDR3, the DNA is TGTGCCAGCAGTTTAATACAGGGGGTCACCGGGGAGCTGTTTTTT.

The V call is TRBV10-2, the J call TRBJ2-7; D not certain. The V and J ends lost 3 bases and 9 bases respectively, with 9 bases between them. Germline V gene data show CDR1 as WSHSY and CDR2 as SAAADI. The CDR3 runs 11 residues. DNA for the CDR3: TGCGCCAGCAGTGACAAGGAAGGGCAGTACTTC. Protein: CASSDKEGQYF.

The chain joins TRBV4-1 to TRBJ2-7; D is possibly TRBD2 (7 bases). This CDR3 contains 16 residues. CDR1 MGHRA and CDR2 YSYEKL come from the germline V gene. The ends were cut back, 4 bases at V and 1 base at J, with 17 bases in the middle. CDR3 DNA: TGCGCCAGCAGCCCGGGAGGAGGGGGAGCGTCCTACGAGCAGTACTTC. Translated, it gives CASSPGGGGASYEQYF.

The CDR3 DNA reads as TGTGCCAGTAGTATAAGCTACTTGAACGAGCAGTACTTC. Amino acids: CASSISYLNEQYF. The chain couples TRBV19 to TRBJ2-7; D is unresolved. The V end was cut by 2 bases, the J end by 5 bases, with 10 bases between. The length of the CDR3 is 13 residues. Germline V gives CDR1 LNHDA, CDR2 SQIVND (reference sequence).

V gene TRBV5-8 combines with J gene TRBJ1-2, with D hard to call. CDR3 length: 15 amino acids. Germline V lookup: CDR1 SGHTS, CDR2 YDEGEE. V was pared by 4 bases and J by 7 bases, with 20 bases between. The CDR3 here is CASSPTAGPTFGYTF. DNA of the CDR3: TGTGCCAGCAGCCCTACAGCCGGGCCCACCTTTGGCTACACCTTC.